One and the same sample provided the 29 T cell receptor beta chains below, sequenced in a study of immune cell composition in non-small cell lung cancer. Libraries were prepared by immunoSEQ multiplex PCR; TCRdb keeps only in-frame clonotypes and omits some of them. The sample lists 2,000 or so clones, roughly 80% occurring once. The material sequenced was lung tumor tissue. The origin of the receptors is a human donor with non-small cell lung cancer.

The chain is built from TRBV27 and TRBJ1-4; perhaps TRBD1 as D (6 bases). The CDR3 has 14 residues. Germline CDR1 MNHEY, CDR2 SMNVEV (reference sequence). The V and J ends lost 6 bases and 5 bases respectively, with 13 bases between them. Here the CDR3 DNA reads TGTGCCAGCAGGTCCCTCAGGGGAAATGAAAAACTGTTTTTT. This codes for CASRSLRGNEKLFF.

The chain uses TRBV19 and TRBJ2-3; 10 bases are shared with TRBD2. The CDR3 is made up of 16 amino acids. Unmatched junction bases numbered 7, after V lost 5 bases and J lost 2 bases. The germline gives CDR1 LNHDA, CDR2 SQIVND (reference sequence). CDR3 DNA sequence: TGTGCCAGTAGTGGGCGGACTAGCGGTTTCACAGATACGCAGTATTTT. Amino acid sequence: CASSGRTSGFTDTQYF.

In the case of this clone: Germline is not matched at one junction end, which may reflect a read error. The CDR3 DNA is TGTGTCAGCAGCTCGGGGCGGGAGGCTAGCACAGATACGCAGTATTTT. Encoded protein: CVSSSGREASTDTQYF. V usage is TRBV7-2 and J usage is TRBJ2-3; 8 bases match TRBD2. The germline V gene encodes CDR1 SGHTA and CDR2 FQGNSA. This CDR3 is built from 16 residues.

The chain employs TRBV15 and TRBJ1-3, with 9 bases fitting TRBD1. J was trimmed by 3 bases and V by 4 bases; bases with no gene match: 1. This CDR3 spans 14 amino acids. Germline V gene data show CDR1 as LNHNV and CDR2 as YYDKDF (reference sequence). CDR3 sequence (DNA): TGTGCCACCAGCAACAGGGGGCTTGGAAACACCATATATTTT. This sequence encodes CATSNRGLGNTIYF.

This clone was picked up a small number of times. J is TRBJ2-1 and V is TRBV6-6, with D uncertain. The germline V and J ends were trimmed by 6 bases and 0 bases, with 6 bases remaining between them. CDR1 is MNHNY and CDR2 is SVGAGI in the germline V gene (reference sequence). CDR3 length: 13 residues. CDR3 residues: CASSRDSYNEQFF. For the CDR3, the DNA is TGTGCCAGCAGCCGCGACTCCTACAATGAGCAGTTCTTC.

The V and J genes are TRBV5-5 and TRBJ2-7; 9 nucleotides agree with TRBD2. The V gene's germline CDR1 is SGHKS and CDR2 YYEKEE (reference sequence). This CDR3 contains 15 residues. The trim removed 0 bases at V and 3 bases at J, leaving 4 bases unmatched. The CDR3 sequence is CASSLGLAGLYEQYV. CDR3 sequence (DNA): TGTGCCAGCAGCTTGGGGCTAGCGGGACTCTACGAGCAGTACGTC.

CDR3 DNA sequence: TGTGCCAGTAGTTCCGACACCGGCTCTGGAAACACCATATATTTT. It codes for CASSSDTGSGNTIYF. The chain carries TRBV19 and TRBJ1-3; no definite D call. This CDR3 spans 15 amino acids. Germline CDR1 LNHDA, CDR2 SQIVND (reference sequence). Trimming pared 5 bases from V and 0 bases from J, leaving 11 bases between. The full variable domain, in which reference TRBV19 and TRBJ1-3 provide the parts outside the CDR3, is DGGITQSPKYLFRKEGQNVTLSCEQNLNHDAMYWYRQDPGQGLRLIYYSQIVNDFQKGDIAEGYSVSREKKESFPLTVTSAQKNPTAFYLCASSSDTGSGNTIYFGEGSWLTVV.

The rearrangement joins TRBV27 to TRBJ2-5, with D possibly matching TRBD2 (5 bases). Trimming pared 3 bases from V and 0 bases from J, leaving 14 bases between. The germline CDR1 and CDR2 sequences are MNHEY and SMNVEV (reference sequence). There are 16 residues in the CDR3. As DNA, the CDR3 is TGTGCCAGCAGTTTGGTGTTCGGAGCGGACCAAGAGACCCAGTACTTC. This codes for CASSLVFGADQETQYF.

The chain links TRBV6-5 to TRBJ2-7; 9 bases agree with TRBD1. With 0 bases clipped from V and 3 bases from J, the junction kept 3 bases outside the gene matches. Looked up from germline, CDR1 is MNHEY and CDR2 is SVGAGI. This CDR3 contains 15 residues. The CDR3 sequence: CASSYSGTGSYEQYV. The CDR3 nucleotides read TGTGCCAGCAGTTACTCTGGGACAGGGAGCTACGAGCAGTACGTC.

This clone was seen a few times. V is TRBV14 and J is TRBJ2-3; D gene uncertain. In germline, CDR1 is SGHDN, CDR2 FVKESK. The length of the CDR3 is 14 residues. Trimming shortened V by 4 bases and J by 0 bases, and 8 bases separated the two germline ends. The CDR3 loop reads CASSPRTSTDTQYF. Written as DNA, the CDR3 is TGTGCCAGCAGCCCGCGTACTAGCACAGATACGCAGTATTTT.

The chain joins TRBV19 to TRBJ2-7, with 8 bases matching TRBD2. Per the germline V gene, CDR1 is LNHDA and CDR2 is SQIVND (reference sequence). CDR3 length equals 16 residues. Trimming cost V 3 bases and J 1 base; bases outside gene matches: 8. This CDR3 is CASSMKFERESYEQYF. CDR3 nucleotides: TGTGCCAGTAGTATGAAGTTTGAGCGGGAGTCCTACGAGCAGTACTTC.

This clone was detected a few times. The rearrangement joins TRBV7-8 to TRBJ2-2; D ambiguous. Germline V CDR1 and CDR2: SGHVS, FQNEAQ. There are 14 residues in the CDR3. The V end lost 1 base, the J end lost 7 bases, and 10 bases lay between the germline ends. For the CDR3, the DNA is TGTGCCAGCAGCTTAGACTCTGTGGTCGGGGAGCTGTTTTTT. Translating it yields CASSLDSVVGELFF.

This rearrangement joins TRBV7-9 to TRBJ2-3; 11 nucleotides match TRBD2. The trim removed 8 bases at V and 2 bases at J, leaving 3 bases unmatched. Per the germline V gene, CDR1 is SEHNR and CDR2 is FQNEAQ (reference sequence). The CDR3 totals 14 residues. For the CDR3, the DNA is TGTGCCAGCGGGACTAGCGGAAACACAGATACGCAGTATTTT. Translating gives CASGTSGNTDTQYF. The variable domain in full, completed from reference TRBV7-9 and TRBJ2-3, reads DTGVSQNPRHKITKRGQNVTFRCDPISEHNRLYWYRQTLGQGPEFLTYFQNEAQLEKSRLLSDRFSAERPKGSFSTLEIQRTEQGDSAMYLCASGTSGNTDTQYFGPGTRLTVL.

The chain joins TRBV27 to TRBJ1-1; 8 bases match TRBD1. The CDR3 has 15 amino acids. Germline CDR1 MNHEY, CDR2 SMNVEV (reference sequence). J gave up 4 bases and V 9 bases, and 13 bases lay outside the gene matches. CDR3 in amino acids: CASSRAGGRRTEAFF. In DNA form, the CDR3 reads TGTGCCAGTAGCAGGGCAGGGGGCAGGCGCACTGAAGCTTTCTTT.

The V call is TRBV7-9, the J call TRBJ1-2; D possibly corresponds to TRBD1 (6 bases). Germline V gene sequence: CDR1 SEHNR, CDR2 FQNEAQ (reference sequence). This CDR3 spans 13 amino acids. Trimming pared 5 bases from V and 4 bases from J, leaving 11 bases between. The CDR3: CASSTGLRYGYTF. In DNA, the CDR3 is TGTGCCAGCAGCACAGGGCTTCGCTATGGCTACACCTTC.

CDR3 residues: CASRDLGQNTEAFF. Written as DNA, the CDR3 is TGTGCCAGCAGGGACCTGGGACAGAACACTGAAGCTTTCTTT. The chain uses TRBV6-5 and TRBJ1-1; TRBD1 might be the D (6 bases). CDR1 MNHEY and CDR2 SVGAGI come from the germline V gene. Trimming cost V 6 bases and J 1 base, with 12 bases left between them. This CDR3 spans 14 amino acids.

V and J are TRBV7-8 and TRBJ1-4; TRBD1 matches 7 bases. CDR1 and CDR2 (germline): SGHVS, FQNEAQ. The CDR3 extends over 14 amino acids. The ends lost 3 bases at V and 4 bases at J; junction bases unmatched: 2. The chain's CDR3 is CASSFGQVNEKLFF. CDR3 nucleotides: TGTGCCAGCAGCTTCGGACAGGTTAATGAAAAACTGTTTTTT.

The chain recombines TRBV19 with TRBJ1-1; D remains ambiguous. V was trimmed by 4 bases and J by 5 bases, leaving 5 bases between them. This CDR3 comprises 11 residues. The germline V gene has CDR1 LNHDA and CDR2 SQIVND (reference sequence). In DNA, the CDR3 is TGTGCCAGTAGTACCGAGACTGAAGCTTTCTTT. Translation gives CASSTETEAFF. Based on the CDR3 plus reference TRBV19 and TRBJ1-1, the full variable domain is DGGITQSPKYLFRKEGQNVTLSCEQNLNHDAMYWYRQDPGQGLRLIYYSQIVNDFQKGDIAEGYSVSREKKESFPLTVTSAQKNPTAFYLCASSTETEAFFGQGTRLTVV.

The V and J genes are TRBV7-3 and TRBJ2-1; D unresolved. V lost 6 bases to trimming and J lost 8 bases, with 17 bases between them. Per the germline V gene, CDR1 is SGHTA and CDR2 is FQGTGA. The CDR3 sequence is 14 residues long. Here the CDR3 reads CASRSGHSSDEQFF. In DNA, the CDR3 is TGTGCCAGCAGGTCTGGGCACTCTTCCGATGAGCAGTTCTTC.

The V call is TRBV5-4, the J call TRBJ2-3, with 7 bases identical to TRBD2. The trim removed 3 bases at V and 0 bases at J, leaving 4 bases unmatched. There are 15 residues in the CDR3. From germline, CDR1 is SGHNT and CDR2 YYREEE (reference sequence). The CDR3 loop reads CASSSLASSTDTQYF. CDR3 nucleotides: TGTGCCAGCAGCTCACTAGCGAGTAGCACAGATACGCAGTATTTT.

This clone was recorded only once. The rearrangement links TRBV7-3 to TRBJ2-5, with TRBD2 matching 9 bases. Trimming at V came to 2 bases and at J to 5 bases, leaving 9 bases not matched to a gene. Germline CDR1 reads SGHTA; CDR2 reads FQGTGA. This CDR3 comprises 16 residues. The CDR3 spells CASSLGAGGYLETQYF. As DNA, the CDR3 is TGTGCCAGCAGCTTAGGGGCGGGAGGGTATTTGGAGACCCAGTACTTC.

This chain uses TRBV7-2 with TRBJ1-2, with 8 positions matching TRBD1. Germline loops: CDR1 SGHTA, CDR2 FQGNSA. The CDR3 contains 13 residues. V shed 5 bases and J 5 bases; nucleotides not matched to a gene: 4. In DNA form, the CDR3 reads TGTGCCAGCAGCCCCACAGGGGGGTATGGCTACACCTTC. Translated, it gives CASSPTGGYGYTF.

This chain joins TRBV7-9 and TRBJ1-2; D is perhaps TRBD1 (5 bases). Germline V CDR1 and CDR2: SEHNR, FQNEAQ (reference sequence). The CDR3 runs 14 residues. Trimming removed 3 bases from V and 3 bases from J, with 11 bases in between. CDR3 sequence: CASSFREGDYGYTF. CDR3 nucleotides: TGTGCCAGCAGCTTCAGGGAGGGAGACTATGGCTACACCTTC.

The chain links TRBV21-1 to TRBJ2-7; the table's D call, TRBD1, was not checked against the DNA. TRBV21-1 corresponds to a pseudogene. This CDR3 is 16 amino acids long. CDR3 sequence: CASSKALGGGAYEQYV. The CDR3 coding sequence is TGTGCCAGCAGCAAAGCGCTCGGAGGGGGCGCCTACGAGCAGTACGTC.

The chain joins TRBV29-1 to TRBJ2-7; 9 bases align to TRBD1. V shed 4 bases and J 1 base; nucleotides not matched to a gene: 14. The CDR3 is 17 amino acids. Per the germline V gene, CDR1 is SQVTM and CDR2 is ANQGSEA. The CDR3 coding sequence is TGCAGCGTTGGAGGGACAGGGCGTACCCCCCAGTCCTACGAGCAGTACGTC. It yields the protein CSVGGTGRTPQSYEQYV.

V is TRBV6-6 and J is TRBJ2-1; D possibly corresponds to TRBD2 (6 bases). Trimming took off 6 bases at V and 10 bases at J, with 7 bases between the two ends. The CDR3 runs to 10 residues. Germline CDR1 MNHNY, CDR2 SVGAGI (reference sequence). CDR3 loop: CASREGEQFF. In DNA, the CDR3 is TGTGCCAGCAGGGAGGGGGAGCAGTTCTTC.

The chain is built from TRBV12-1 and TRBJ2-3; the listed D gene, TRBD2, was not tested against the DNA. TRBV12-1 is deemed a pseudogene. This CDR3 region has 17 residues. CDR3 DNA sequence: TGTGCCAGCAGCTCGGGGACTAGCGGGAGGTTCACAGATACGCAGTATTTT. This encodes CASSSGTSGRFTDTQYF.

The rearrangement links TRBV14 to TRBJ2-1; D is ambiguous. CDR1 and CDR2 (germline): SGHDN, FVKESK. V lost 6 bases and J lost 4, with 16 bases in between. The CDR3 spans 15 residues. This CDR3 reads CASSHDLDLYNEQFF. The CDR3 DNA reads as TGTGCCAGCAGTCACGATTTAGACTTATACAATGAGCAGTTCTTC.

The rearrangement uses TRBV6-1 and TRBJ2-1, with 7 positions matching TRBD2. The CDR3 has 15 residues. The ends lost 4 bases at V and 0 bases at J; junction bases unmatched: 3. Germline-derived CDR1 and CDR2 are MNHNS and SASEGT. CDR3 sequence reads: CASSAREGSYNEQFF. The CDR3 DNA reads TGTGCCAGCAGTGCGAGGGAGGGCTCCTACAATGAGCAGTTCTTC.